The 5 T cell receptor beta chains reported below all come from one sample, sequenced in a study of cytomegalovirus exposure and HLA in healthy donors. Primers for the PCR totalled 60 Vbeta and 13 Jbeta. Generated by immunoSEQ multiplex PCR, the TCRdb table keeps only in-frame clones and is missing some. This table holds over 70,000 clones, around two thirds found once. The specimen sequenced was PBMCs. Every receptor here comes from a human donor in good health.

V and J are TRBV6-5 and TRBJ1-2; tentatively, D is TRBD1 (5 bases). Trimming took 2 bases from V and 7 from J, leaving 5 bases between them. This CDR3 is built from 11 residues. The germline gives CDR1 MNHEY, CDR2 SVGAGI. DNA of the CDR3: TGTGCCAGCAGTTACCAGGGTGGCTACACCTTC. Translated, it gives CASSYQGGYTF.

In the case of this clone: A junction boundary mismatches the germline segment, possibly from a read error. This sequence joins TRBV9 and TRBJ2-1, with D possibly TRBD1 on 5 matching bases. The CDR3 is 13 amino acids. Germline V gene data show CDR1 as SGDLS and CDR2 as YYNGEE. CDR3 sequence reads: CVSSVAGWNEQFF. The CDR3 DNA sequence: TGTGTCAGCAGCGTAGCAGGGTGGAATGAGCAGTTCTTC.

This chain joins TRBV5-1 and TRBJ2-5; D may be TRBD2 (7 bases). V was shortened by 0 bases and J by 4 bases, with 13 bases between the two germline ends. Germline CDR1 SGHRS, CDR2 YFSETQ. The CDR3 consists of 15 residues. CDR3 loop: CASSLGDGGRETQYF. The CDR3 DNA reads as TGCGCCAGCAGCTTGGGGGACGGGGGGCGAGAGACCCAGTACTTC.

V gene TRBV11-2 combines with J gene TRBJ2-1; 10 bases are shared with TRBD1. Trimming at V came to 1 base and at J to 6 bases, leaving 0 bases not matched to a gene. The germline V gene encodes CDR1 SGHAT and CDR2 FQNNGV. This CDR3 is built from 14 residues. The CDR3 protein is CASSLGTGGNEQFF. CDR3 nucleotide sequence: TGTGCCAGCAGCTTAGGGACAGGGGGCAATGAGCAGTTCTTC.

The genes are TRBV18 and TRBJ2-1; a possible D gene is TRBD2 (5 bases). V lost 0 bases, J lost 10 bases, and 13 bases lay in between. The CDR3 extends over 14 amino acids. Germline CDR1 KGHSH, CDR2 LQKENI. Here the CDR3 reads CASSPPLDWEEQFF. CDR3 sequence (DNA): TGTGCCAGCTCACCACCGTTGGATTGGGAGGAGCAGTTCTTC.